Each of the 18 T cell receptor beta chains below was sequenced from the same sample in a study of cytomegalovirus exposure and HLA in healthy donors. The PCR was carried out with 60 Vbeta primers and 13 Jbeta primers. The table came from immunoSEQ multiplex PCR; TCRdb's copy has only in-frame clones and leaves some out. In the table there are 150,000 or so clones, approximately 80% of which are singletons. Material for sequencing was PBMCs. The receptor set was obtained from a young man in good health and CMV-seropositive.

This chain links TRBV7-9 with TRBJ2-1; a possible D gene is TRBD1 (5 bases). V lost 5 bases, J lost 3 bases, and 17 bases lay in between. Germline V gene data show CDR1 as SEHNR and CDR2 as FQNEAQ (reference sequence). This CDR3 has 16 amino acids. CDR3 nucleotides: TGTGCCAGCAGCGCCCCGGGCTCTAGGGGCTACAATGAGCAGTTCTTC. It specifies CASSAPGSRGYNEQFF.

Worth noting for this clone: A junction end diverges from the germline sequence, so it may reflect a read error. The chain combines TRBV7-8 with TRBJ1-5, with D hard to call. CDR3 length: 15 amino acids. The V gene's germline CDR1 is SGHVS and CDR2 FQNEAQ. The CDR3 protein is CASSLAPPGNQLQHF. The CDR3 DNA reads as TGTGCCAGCAGCTTAGCGCCCCCAGGCAATCAGCTCCAGCATTTT.

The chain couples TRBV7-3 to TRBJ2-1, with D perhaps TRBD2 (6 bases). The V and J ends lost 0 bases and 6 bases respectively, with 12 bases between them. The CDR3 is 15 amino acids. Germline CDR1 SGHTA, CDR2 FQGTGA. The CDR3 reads CASSLTGDSFNEQFF. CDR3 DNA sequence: TGTGCCAGCAGCTTAACGGGGGACTCTTTCAATGAGCAGTTCTTC.

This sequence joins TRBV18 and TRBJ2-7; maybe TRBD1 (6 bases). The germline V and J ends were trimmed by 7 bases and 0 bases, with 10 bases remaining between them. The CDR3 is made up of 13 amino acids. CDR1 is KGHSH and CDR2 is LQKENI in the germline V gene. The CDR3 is CASYPTGSYEQYF. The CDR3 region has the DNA TGTGCCAGCTACCCGACAGGCTCCTACGAGCAGTACTTC.

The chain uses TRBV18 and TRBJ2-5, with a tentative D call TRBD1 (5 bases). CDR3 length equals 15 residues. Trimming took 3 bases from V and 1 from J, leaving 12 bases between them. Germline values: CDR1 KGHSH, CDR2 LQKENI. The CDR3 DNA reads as TGTGCCAGCTCACCCCGATCGACAGTCCAAGAGACCCAGTACTTC. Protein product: CASSPRSTVQETQYF.

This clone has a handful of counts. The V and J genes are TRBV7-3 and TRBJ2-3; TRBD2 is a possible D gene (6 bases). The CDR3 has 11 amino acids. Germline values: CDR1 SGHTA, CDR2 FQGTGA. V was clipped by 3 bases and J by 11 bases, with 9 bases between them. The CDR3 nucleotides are TGTGCCAGCAGCTTGGGGGGTGGGCAGTATTTT. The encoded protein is CASSLGGGQYF. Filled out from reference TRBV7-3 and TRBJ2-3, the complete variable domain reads GAGVSQTPSNKVTEKGKYVELRCDPISGHTALYWYRQSLGQGPEFLIYFQGTGAADDSGLPNDRFFAVRPEGSVSTLKIQRTERGDSAVYLCASSLGGGQYFGPGTRLTVL.

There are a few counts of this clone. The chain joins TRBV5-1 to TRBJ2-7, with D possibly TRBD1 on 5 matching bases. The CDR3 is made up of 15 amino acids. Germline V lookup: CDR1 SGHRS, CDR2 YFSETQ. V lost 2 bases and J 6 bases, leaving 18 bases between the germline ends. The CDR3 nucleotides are TGCGCCAGCAGCTTAGGGGCCTCGGCAATTAGCGAGCAGTACTTC. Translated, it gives CASSLGASAISEQYF.

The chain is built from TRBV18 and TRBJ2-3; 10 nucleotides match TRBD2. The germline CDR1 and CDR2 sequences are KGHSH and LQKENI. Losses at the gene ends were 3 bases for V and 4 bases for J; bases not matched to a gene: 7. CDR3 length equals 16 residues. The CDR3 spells CASSPRASGGADTQYF. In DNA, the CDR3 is TGTGCCAGCTCACCTCGTGCTAGCGGGGGTGCAGATACGCAGTATTTT.

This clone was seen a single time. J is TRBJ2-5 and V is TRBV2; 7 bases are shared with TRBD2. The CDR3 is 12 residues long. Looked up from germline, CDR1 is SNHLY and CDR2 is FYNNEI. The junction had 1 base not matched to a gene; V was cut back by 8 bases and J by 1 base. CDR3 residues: CASGGGQETQYF. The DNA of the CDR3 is TGTGCCAGCGGCGGGGGCCAAGAGACCCAGTACTTC.

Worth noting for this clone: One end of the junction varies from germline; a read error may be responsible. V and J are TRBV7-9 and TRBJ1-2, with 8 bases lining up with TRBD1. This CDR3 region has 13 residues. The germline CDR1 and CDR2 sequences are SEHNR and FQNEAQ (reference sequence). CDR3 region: CSSSRGQGPGYTF. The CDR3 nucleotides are TGTTCCAGCAGCCGTGGACAGGGCCCTGGCTACACCTTC.

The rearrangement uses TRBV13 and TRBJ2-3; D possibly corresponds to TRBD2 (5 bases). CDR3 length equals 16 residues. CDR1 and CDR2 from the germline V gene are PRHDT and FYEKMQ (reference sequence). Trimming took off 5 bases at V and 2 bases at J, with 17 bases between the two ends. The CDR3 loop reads CASSPRTGGNTDTQYF. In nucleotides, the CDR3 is TGTGCCAGCAGCCCCCGGACTGGCGGAAACACAGATACGCAGTATTTT.

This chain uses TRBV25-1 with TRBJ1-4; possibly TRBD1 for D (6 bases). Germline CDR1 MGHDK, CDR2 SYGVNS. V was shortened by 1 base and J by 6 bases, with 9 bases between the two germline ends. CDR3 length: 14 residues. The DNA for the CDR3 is TGTGCCAGCAGTGAATGGCCAGGGGATGAAAAACTGTTTTTT. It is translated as CASSEWPGDEKLFF.

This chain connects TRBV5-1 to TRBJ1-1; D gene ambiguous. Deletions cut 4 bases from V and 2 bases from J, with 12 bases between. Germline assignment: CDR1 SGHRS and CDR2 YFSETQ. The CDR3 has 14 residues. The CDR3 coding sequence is TGCGCCAGCAGCGACTGGCCAAGAAACACTGAAGCTTTCTTT. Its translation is CASSDWPRNTEAFF.

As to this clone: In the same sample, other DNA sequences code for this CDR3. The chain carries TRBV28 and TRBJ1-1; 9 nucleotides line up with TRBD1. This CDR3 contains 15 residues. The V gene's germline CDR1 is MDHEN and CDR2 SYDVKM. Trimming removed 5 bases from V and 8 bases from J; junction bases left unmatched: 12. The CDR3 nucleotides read TGTGCCAGCAGTCAACGGACAGGGGAAGAATCGGAAGCTTTCTTT. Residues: CASSQRTGEESEAFF.

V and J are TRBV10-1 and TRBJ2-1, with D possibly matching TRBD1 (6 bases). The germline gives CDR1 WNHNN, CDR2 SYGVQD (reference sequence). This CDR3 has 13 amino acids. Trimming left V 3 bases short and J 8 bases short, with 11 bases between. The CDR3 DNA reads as TGCGCCAGCAGTGACAGGGGATGGGATGAGCAGTTCTTC. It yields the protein CASSDRGWDEQFF.

CDR3 nucleotide sequence: TGTGCCATCAGTGAGGTAAATGGACAAGTGGTGCTCGGAGAGCAGTACTTC. Protein: CAISEVNGQVVLGEQYF. This chain connects TRBV10-3 to TRBJ2-5; a weak D match, TRBD1 (5 bases). The CDR3 runs 17 residues. CDR1 is ENHRY and CDR2 is SYGVKD in the germline V gene. Trimming removed 2 bases at V and 11 bases at J, with 27 bases between.

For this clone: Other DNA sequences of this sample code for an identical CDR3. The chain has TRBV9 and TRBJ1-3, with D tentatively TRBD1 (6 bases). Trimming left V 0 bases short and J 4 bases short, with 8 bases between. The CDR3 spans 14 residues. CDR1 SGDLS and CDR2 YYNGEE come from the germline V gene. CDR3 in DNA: TGTGCCAGCAGCGTAGGGACAGTCGGAAACACCATATATTTT. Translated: CASSVGTVGNTIYF.

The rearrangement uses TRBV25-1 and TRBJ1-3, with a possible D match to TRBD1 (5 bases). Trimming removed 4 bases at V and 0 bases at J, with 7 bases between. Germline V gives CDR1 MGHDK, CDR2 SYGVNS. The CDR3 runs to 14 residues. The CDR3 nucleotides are TGTGCCAGCAGTGGAGACAGCTCTGGAAACACCATATATTTT. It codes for CASSGDSSGNTIYF.